Presented here are 10 T cell receptor beta chains from one specimen sequenced in a study of T cell responses to AZD1222 COVID-19 vaccine. The data were produced by immunoSEQ multiplex PCR, yet TCRdb's version contains in-frame clones alone and is incomplete. The sample includes 150,000 to 200,000 clones, about 92% seen only once; the top ten take about 4%. Sequencing used peripheral blood, obtained on day 0 of AZD1222 vaccination. All receptors derive from an adult in good health.

V and J are TRBV5-4 and TRBJ2-7; D remains unclear. The CDR3 is 15 amino acids. The V gene's germline CDR1 is SGHNT and CDR2 YYREEE (reference sequence). Trimming took off 0 bases at V and 2 bases at J, with 12 bases between the two ends. The CDR3 loop is CASSLAPAGAYEQYF. CDR3 DNA sequence: TGTGCCAGCAGCTTGGCTCCGGCCGGAGCCTACGAGCAGTACTTC.

The V call is TRBV19, the J call TRBJ1-1; 9 nucleotides match TRBD1. In germline, CDR1 is LNHDA, CDR2 SQIVND (reference sequence). The CDR3 totals 14 residues. V was pared by 10 bases and J by 0 bases, with 6 bases of the junction left unmatched. In nucleotides, the CDR3 is TGTGCCACTTCTACAGGGGGCTTGAACACTGAAGCTTTCTTT. This codes for CATSTGGLNTEAFF. The full variable domain, in which reference TRBV19 and TRBJ1-1 provide the parts outside the CDR3, is DGGITQSPKYLFRKEGQNVTLSCEQNLNHDAMYWYRQDPGQGLRLIYYSQIVNDFQKGDIAEGYSVSREKKESFPLTVTSAQKNPTAFYLCATSTGGLNTEAFFGQGTRLTVV.

The J gene is TRBJ2-7, the V gene TRBV19; 8 nucleotides align to TRBD1. The germline V gene has CDR1 LNHDA and CDR2 SQIVND (reference sequence). Germline trimming cut 2 bases from V and 2 bases from J; bases unmatched to any gene: 5. This CDR3 is built from 15 residues. The CDR3 protein is CASSIWTGWAYEQYF. The CDR3 DNA is TGTGCCAGTAGTATATGGACAGGGTGGGCCTACGAGCAGTACTTC. Based on the CDR3 plus reference TRBV19 and TRBJ2-7, the full variable domain is DGGITQSPKYLFRKEGQNVTLSCEQNLNHDAMYWYRQDPGQGLRLIYYSQIVNDFQKGDIAEGYSVSREKKESFPLTVTSAQKNPTAFYLCASSIWTGWAYEQYFGPGTRLTVT.

CDR3 DNA: TGTGCCAGCAGCCAAGTTCTGGGCGGGCAGAACGAGCAGTACTTC. Its protein is CASSQVLGGQNEQYF. The V and J genes are TRBV3-1 (or the pseudogene TRBV3-2) and TRBJ2-7; tentatively, D is TRBD2 (5 bases). CDR3 length: 15 amino acids. Germline V gene lookup returns CDR1 LGHDT and CDR2 YNNKEL (reference sequence). V was shortened by 1 base and J by 5 bases, with 15 bases between the two germline ends.

The chain recombines TRBV6-5 with TRBJ1-2; D unclear. Deletions cut 5 bases from V and 8 bases from J, with 21 bases between. The CDR3 sequence is 15 residues long. Germline V gives CDR1 MNHEY, CDR2 SVGAGI. This CDR3 is CASSPRTGSPAGYTF. DNA of the CDR3: TGTGCCAGCAGTCCCCGGACCGGTTCTCCTGCGGGCTACACCTTC.

The chain joins TRBV25-1 to TRBJ1-1; D might be TRBD1 (5 bases). The V gene's germline CDR1 is MGHDK and CDR2 SYGVNS. This CDR3 has 15 amino acids. V shed 2 bases and J shed 0 bases, with 10 bases lying between them. The CDR3 DNA reads TGTGCCAGCAGTGAAGGAACAGGCCTGAACACTGAAGCTTTCTTT. Translating gives CASSEGTGLNTEAFF.

DNA of the CDR3: TGTGCCAGCAGCTCAGGGACTCTCGGCTACACCTTC. Translating it yields CASSSGTLGYTF. V gene TRBV11-3 combines with J gene TRBJ1-2; D may be TRBD1 (5 bases). Germline V gene sequence: CDR1 SGHNT, CDR2 YENEEA. V was pared by 4 bases and J by 8 bases, with 11 bases between. The CDR3 consists of 12 residues.

The rearrangement uses TRBV27 and TRBJ2-3, with 8 bases matching TRBD1. CDR3 length: 13 amino acids. Germline values: CDR1 MNHEY, CDR2 SMNVEV (reference sequence). Germline trimming cut 5 bases from V and 7 bases from J; bases unmatched to any gene: 5. CDR3 region: CASSDRGGYTQYF. CDR3 bases: TGTGCCAGCAGTGACAGGGGTGGTTATACGCAGTATTTT.

The chain employs TRBV7-2 and TRBJ1-5; D is possibly TRBD1 (6 bases). The CDR3 is 14 residues long. V lost 5 bases and J 4 bases, leaving 12 bases between the germline ends. Per germline, CDR1 SGHTA and CDR2 FQGNSA. CDR3 residues: CASSPNQGNQPQHF. DNA of the CDR3: TGTGCCAGCAGCCCCAACCAGGGGAATCAGCCCCAGCATTTT.

This clone was counted once. The V call is TRBV10-3, the J call TRBJ1-1; 7 bases line up with TRBD1. The CDR3 consists of 15 residues. From germline, CDR1 is ENHRY and CDR2 SYGVKD. V shed 2 bases and J 1 base; nucleotides not matched to a gene: 4. The CDR3 nucleotides read TGTGCCATCAGTGAGCCGGGACAGAGGAACACTGAAGCTTTCTTT. Its protein product is CAISEPGQRNTEAFF.